This T cell receptor (beta chain) was identified in a study of blood T cell repertoires in COVID-19. Whole-study context: The United States, Italy and Spain provided the acute and convalescent COVID-19 samples.

Profiled with immunoSEQ multiplex PCR; TCRdb holds only in-frame clones, not every one. This table has approximately 200,000 clones, about 85% appearing once. V was clipped by 4 bases and J by 2 bases, with 17 bases between them. The CDR3 extends over 16 amino acids. CDR1 is SGDLS and CDR2 is YYNGEE in the germline V gene. Sequencing input: peripheral blood. The rearrangement uses TRBV9 and TRBJ2-3; D remains unclear. The TCR comes from a man aged 70 or older with active or convalescent COVID-19. CDR3 region: CASSNLGGSSTDTQYF. The CDR3 DNA reads TGTGCCAGCAGCAACCTCGGCGGCAGTTCCACAGATACGCAGTATTTT.